The 19 T cell receptor beta chains below come from one sample, sequenced in a study of control samples from healthy donors and cancer patients. The assay was immunoSEQ multiplex PCR, and TCRdb's table has in-frame clones only and misses some. The sample consists of 25,000 to 30,000 clones, 85% of them appearing once. Sequencing input: PBMCs. Receptors originate from a woman aged 55-75 years with head and neck cancer.

The J gene is TRBJ2-5, the V gene TRBV7-9; D is ambiguous. V lost 1 base to trimming and J lost 2 bases, with 5 bases between them. The V gene's germline CDR1 is SEHNR and CDR2 FQNEAQ (reference sequence). The CDR3 totals 13 residues. CDR3 DNA: TGTGCCAGCAGCTTAGAACAGCAAGAGACCCAGTACTTC. Translating gives CASSLEQQETQYF.

The sample holds one count of this clone. The V and J genes are TRBV4-3 and TRBJ2-3; D may correspond to TRBD1 or TRBD2 (6 bases each). Germline-derived CDR1 and CDR2 are LGHNA and YSLEER. The CDR3 is made up of 15 amino acids. Between the trimmed V and J ends, which lost 1 base and 2 bases, there was a span of 10 bases. This CDR3 reads CASSQVGGHTDTQYF. The CDR3, as DNA: TGCGCCAGCAGCCAAGTTGGGGGGCACACAGATACGCAGTATTTT.

This rearrangement joins TRBV28 to TRBJ1-1; D is possibly TRBD1 (5 bases). The V end lost 7 bases, the J end lost 0 bases, and 9 bases lay between the germline ends. Germline assignment: CDR1 MDHEN and CDR2 SYDVKM. This CDR3 region has 13 residues. The CDR3 loop is CASNGGVNTEAFF. CDR3 in DNA: TGTGCCAGCAACGGGGGAGTGAACACTGAAGCTTTCTTT.

The chain combines TRBV19 with TRBJ1-1, with 7 bases that match TRBD1. This CDR3 has 15 amino acids. Trimming removed 8 bases from V and 1 base from J; junction bases left unmatched: 10. The germline V gene has CDR1 LNHDA and CDR2 SQIVND (reference sequence). DNA for the CDR3: TGTGCCAGTGCCCTAAGGGGACAGAGGAACACTGAAGCTTTCTTT. Protein product: CASALRGQRNTEAFF.

The chain uses TRBV7-2 and TRBJ2-1; 9 nucleotides align to TRBD2. The germline CDR1 and CDR2 sequences are SGHTA and FQGNSA. J lost 5 bases, V lost 5 bases, and 7 bases had no gene match. This CDR3 region has 15 residues. DNA for the CDR3: TGTGCCAGCAGCGTGGGACTAGCATTCAACAATGAGCAGTTCTTC. It yields the protein CASSVGLAFNNEQFF.

The rearrangement uses TRBV27 and TRBJ1-2; D not resolved. V was cut by 3 bases and J by 2 bases, with 7 bases left in between. The length of the CDR3 is 13 residues. Germline V gene sequence: CDR1 MNHEY, CDR2 SMNVEV (reference sequence). CDR3 DNA: TGTGCCAGCAGTTTCGCCGGGAACTATGGCTACACCTTC. Encoded protein: CASSFAGNYGYTF.

This clone was seen once. V usage is TRBV5-5 and J usage is TRBJ1-2; 9 positions match TRBD1. The CDR3 is made up of 14 amino acids. The V gene's germline CDR1 is SGHKS and CDR2 YYEKEE (reference sequence). Trimming at V came to 4 bases and at J to 6 bases, leaving 7 bases not matched to a gene. The CDR3 DNA sequence: TGTGCCAGCAGCATTCCGGGACAGGGCAATGGCTACACCTTC. It is translated as CASSIPGQGNGYTF.

J is TRBJ1-6 and V is TRBV18; 9 bases align to TRBD1. Unmatched junction bases numbered 9, after V lost 5 bases and J lost 7 bases. This CDR3 comprises 16 residues. Per the germline V gene, CDR1 is KGHSH and CDR2 is LQKENI. The CDR3 region is CASSSTPGQGNSPLHF. The CDR3 DNA reads TGTGCCAGCTCATCAACCCCGGGACAGGGCAATTCACCCCTCCACTTT.

The V gene is TRBV6-5, the J gene TRBJ1-2, with D uncertain. Germline V gene sequence: CDR1 MNHEY, CDR2 SVGAGI. This CDR3 spans 12 amino acids. The ends were cut back, 7 bases at V and 6 bases at J, with 12 bases in the middle. Written as DNA, the CDR3 is TGTGCCAGCACCAATTATGGGGATGGCTACACCTTC. Translation: CASTNYGDGYTF.

This clone was seen only once. The rearrangement links TRBV29-1 to TRBJ2-2, with D unclear. Germline loops: CDR1 SQVTM, CDR2 ANQGSEA. This CDR3 spans 12 amino acids. Trimming removed 3 bases from V and 3 bases from J, with 5 bases in between. CDR3 nucleotides: TGCAGCGTTGATCGGGACACCGGGGAGCTGTTTTTT. It yields the protein CSVDRDTGELFF.

This clone occurred a few times. The V call is TRBV5-6, the J call TRBJ2-5, with D unclear. CDR1 SGHDT and CDR2 YYEEEE come from the germline V gene. The germline V and J ends were trimmed by 1 base and 5 bases, with 12 bases remaining between them. The CDR3 runs 14 residues. CDR3 DNA sequence: TGTGCCAGCAGCTTGTTTTCTGATTTGGAGACCCAGTACTTC. It specifies CASSLFSDLETQYF. The whole variable domain, filled in from reference TRBV5-6 and TRBJ2-5, reads DAGVTQSPTHLIKTRGQQVTLRCSPKSGHDTVSWYQQALGQGPQFIFQYYEEEERQRGNFPDRFSGHQFPNYSSELNVNALLLGDSALYLCASSLFSDLETQYFGPGTRLLVL.

The chain employs TRBV18 and TRBJ2-7; possibly TRBD1 for D (5 bases). V lost 4 bases to trimming and J lost 2 bases, with 12 bases between them. Germline assignment: CDR1 KGHSH and CDR2 LQKENI. The length of the CDR3 is 14 residues. This CDR3 is CASSQRDSTYEQYF. CDR3 bases: TGTGCCAGCTCACAAAGAGACAGCACCTACGAGCAGTACTTC.

The chain joins TRBV7-2 to TRBJ1-1; TRBD1 agrees at 7 bases. V lost 3 bases to trimming and J lost 5 bases; unmatched junction nucleotides: 9. The CDR3 length is 15 residues. From germline, CDR1 is SGHTA and CDR2 FQGNSA. CDR3 nucleotide sequence: TGTGCCAGCAGCTTCCGAAGGGGGCGCCGGACTGAAGCTTTCTTT. The encoded protein is CASSFRRGRRTEAFF. Complete variable domain (other parts from reference TRBV7-2 and TRBJ1-1): GAGVSQSPSNKVTEKGKDVELRCDPISGHTALYWYRQSLGQGLEFLIYFQGNSAPDKSGLPSDRFSAERTGGSVSTLTIQRTQQEDSAVYLCASSFRRGRRTEAFFGQGTRLTVV.

J is TRBJ1-6 and V is TRBV18; D ambiguous. The V gene lost 2 bases and the J gene lost 8 bases, with 13 bases spanning the gap. Germline CDR1 and CDR2: KGHSH and LQKENI. CDR3 size: 15 residues. CDR3 in DNA: TGTGCCAGCTCACCATCTTCCAGTGTTGATTCACCCCTCCACTTT. Translating it yields CASSPSSSVDSPLHF.

The rearrangement links TRBV18 to TRBJ2-5, with a possible D match to TRBD2 (5 bases). Deletions cut 0 bases from V and 9 bases from J, with 14 bases between. This CDR3 contains 14 residues. Germline V gives CDR1 KGHSH, CDR2 LQKENI. The CDR3 loop reads CASSPPTGMTPQYF. DNA of the CDR3: TGTGCCAGCTCACCACCAACGGGGATGACACCCCAGTACTTC.

V and J are TRBV4-2 and TRBJ2-2; TRBD2 agrees at 9 bases. In germline, CDR1 is LGHNA, CDR2 YNFKEQ. There are 14 residues in the CDR3. With V trimmed by 11 bases and J by 4 bases, 8 bases remained unmatched. The CDR3 DNA is TGTGCCGCAGGGCTAGCGGGATCCACCGGGGAGCTGTTTTTT. This encodes CAAGLAGSTGELFF.

By share, this clone ranks as medium-sized. The rearrangement links TRBV4-2 to TRBJ2-7; TRBD1 matches at 8 bases. CDR1 is LGHNA and CDR2 is YNFKEQ in the germline V gene. V dropped 0 bases and J dropped 7; count of bases not matched to a gene: 8. The CDR3 is made up of 15 amino acids. CDR3 DNA: TGTGCCAGCAGCCAAGACGGGACAGGTTTTCGGGAGCAGTACTTC. This sequence encodes CASSQDGTGFREQYF.

This clone occurred a few times. The CDR3 region is CASSVYSGNGQETQYF. The CDR3 DNA sequence: TGTGCCAGCAGCGTATATAGCGGAAACGGCCAAGAGACCCAGTACTTC. V and J are TRBV4-2 and TRBJ2-5; the D gene is possibly TRBD2 (6 bases). Per the germline V gene, CDR1 is LGHNA and CDR2 is YNFKEQ. This CDR3 has 16 residues. V was pared by 5 bases and J by 1 base, with 17 bases between.

This clone appeared once. This chain connects TRBV18 to TRBJ1-1; TRBD1 is a possible D gene (5 bases). In germline, CDR1 is KGHSH, CDR2 LQKENI. The CDR3 covers 12 residues. The V end lost 6 bases, the J end lost 5 bases, and 10 bases lay between the germline ends. CDR3 loop: CASSLRETEAFF. In DNA, the CDR3 is TGTGCCAGCTCCCTCAGGGAAACTGAAGCTTTCTTT.